A single T cell receptor (beta chain) is shown here with its context. Its antigen remains unknown. This specimen belongs to a study of naive and memory T cell subsets. The study's findings and limits: Naive repertoires, especially CD8, held a few larger clonotypes, possibly memory cells re-expressing CD45RA.

Sequential positive selection took CD4 T cells first, then CD8 T cells. Four subsets defined by CD45RA and CD27 were sorted after CD3, CD4, CD8 and live/dead staining. The beta constant-region primer was an equimolar mix of two oligonucleotides covering TRBC1 and TRBC2. Four rounds of PCR amplified the ligated cDNA using nested alpha and beta constant-region primers plus SP2. A 12-nucleotide UMI and the SP2 primer were added to the cDNA 3' end by oligonucleotide ligation. TCRdb processed the UMI-ligation and nested PCR reads anew with MiXCR; each CDR3 protein has one entry. This repertoire shows 150,000 or so distinct CDR3 sequences, roughly 22% found once; its top ten account for 0.085% to 0.11%. In germline, CDR1 is SGHRS, CDR2 YFSETQ. V dropped 4 bases and J dropped 4; count of bases not matched to a gene: 2. The CDR3 sequence is 12 residues long.

The chain joins TRBV5-1 to TRBJ2-7, with 7 bases matching TRBD1. This clonotype originated in a human donor in good health. Sequences were obtained from naive CD4+ T cells from blood. The CDR3 DNA follows: TGCGCCAGCAGCCGGGACAGTTACGAGCAGTACTTC. Protein: CASSRDSYEQYF.